The present T cell receptor (beta chain) was sequenced within a study of blood T cell repertoires in COVID-19. At the level of the study: Sample material is recorded as cDNA or gDNA derived from T cells, B-cell-depleted T cells, or PBMCs.

The CDR3 has 14 residues. The V end lost 0 bases, the J end lost 0 bases, and 7 bases lay between the germline ends. Per the germline V gene, CDR1 is SGHRS and CDR2 is YFSETQ. Clones were read by immunoSEQ multiplex PCR, and TCRdb kept only the in-frame ones, dropping some. The data contain about 130,000 clones, approximately 82% of them singletons. The V call is TRBV5-1, the J call TRBJ2-7; D is ambiguous. The sequenced material came from peripheral blood. This TCR derives from a woman aged 50 to 60 with acute or convalescent COVID-19. The CDR3 here is CASSLASHSYEQYF. CDR3 DNA sequence: TGCGCCAGCAGCTTGGCGAGTCACTCCTACGAGCAGTACTTC.